This passage covers 30 T cell receptor beta chains from one sample sequenced in a study of blood T cell repertoires in COVID-19. Data came from immunoSEQ multiplex PCR; TCRdb stores just in-frame clones and leaves some out. The sample has just over 300,000 clones, over 85% seen once. The sample was peripheral blood. These receptor sequences come from a woman in her 30s with COVID-19, enrolled during active disease.

In nucleotides, the CDR3 is TGTGCCAGCAGTTACTCGACTCGTTCACCCCTCCACTTT. It translates to CASSYSTRSPLHF. V usage is TRBV6-6 and J usage is TRBJ1-6; D gene uncertain. Trimming stripped 0 bases from V and 9 bases from J, with 6 bases between. Germline assignment: CDR1 MNHNY and CDR2 SVGAGI (reference sequence). The CDR3 is made up of 13 amino acids.

The CDR3 nucleotides read TGTGCCAGCAGCTCCCGGGGAGCTAACTATGGCTACACCTTC. Translating it yields CASSSRGANYGYTF. The J gene is TRBJ1-2, the V gene TRBV11-3; no definite D call. CDR1 and CDR2 (germline): SGHNT, YENEEA. V lost 4 bases and J 0 bases, leaving 9 bases between the germline ends. This CDR3 is built from 14 residues.

This chain joins TRBV5-5 and TRBJ2-7, with 9 bases fitting TRBD2. The CDR3 is 15 amino acids. V shed 7 bases and J 4 bases; nucleotides not matched to a gene: 12. Per the germline V gene, CDR1 is SGHKS and CDR2 is YYEKEE (reference sequence). In DNA, the CDR3 is TGTGCCAGCCAAATTCTAGCGGGGAATAGGTACGAGCAGTACGTC. Its translation is CASQILAGNRYEQYV.

The V call is TRBV20-1, the J call TRBJ1-2; 7 bases are a match to TRBD1. This CDR3 comprises 10 residues. V shed 5 bases and J 14 bases; nucleotides not matched to a gene: 8. Per the germline V gene, CDR1 is DFQATT and CDR2 is SNEGSKA (reference sequence). CDR3 nucleotide sequence: TGCAGTGCTTACGACAGGGCCTTGACCTTC. Protein sequence: CSAYDRALTF.

The chain joins TRBV2 to TRBJ1-1, with 7 bases identical to TRBD1. CDR1 is SNHLY and CDR2 is FYNNEI in the germline V gene. After removal of 6 bases from V and 4 bases from J, the junction contained 8 bases not matched to a gene. This CDR3 is 14 amino acids long. CDR3 amino acids: CASSKQGSSTEAFF. The CDR3 DNA follows: TGTGCCAGCAGCAAACAGGGGAGTAGCACTGAAGCTTTCTTT. Drawing the rest from reference TRBV2 and TRBJ1-1, the complete variable domain is EPEVTQTPSHQVTQMGQEVILRCVPISNHLYFYWYRQILGQKVEFLVSFYNNEISEKSEIFDDQFSVERPDGSNFTLKIRSTKLEDSAMYFCASSKQGSSTEAFFGQGTRLTVV.

The chain uses TRBV28 and TRBJ1-2; maybe TRBD1 (5 bases). From germline, CDR1 is MDHEN and CDR2 SYDVKM. V gave up 2 bases and J gave up 0 bases, with 13 bases separating them. This CDR3 spans 16 amino acids. The CDR3 DNA is TGTGCCAGCAGTTTACAGGGCTCCAAAACTAACTATGGCTACACCTTC. Translated: CASSLQGSKTNYGYTF.

The chain recombines TRBV3-1 (or the pseudogene TRBV3-2) with TRBJ2-3; tentatively, D is TRBD2 (7 bases). CDR3 length: 14 amino acids. V lost 1 base and J lost 4, with 9 bases in between. Germline assignment: CDR1 LGHDT and CDR2 YNNKEL (reference sequence). CDR3: CASSQVGGADTQYF. The DNA of the CDR3 is TGTGCCAGCAGCCAAGTAGGGGGGGCAGATACGCAGTATTTT.

This chain connects TRBV30 to TRBJ2-2, with D perhaps TRBD1 (5 bases). The germline V and J ends were trimmed by 1 base and 1 base, with 7 bases remaining between them. The CDR3 totals 14 residues. Germline V gene sequence: CDR1 GTSNPN, CDR2 SVGIG (reference sequence). The chain's CDR3 is CAWSGQMNTGELFF. In DNA form, the CDR3 reads TGTGCCTGGAGTGGACAGATGAACACCGGGGAGCTGTTTTTT.

The V gene is TRBV14, the J gene TRBJ2-7; D remains ambiguous. Germline lookup yields CDR1 SGHDN and CDR2 FVKESK. V gave up 1 base and J gave up 3 bases, with 13 bases separating them. This CDR3 region has 15 residues. The CDR3, as DNA: TGTGCCAGCAGCCAAGGATTTGGGCAACACTACGAGCAGTACTTC. Its translation is CASSQGFGQHYEQYF.

This chain connects TRBV28 to TRBJ2-7; 9 nucleotides line up with TRBD1. V was pared by 8 bases and J by 2 bases, with 4 bases of the junction left unmatched. In germline, CDR1 is MDHEN, CDR2 SYDVKM. The CDR3 covers 13 residues. This CDR3 is CASLGTGTYEQYV. The CDR3 DNA reads TGTGCCAGCTTGGGGACAGGGACCTACGAGCAGTACGTC.

The V and J genes are TRBV3-1 (or the pseudogene TRBV3-2) and TRBJ2-3; 7 nucleotides agree with TRBD2. The junction had 8 bases not matched to a gene; V was cut back by 4 bases and J by 10 bases. CDR3 length: 13 amino acids. Germline assignment: CDR1 LGHDT and CDR2 YNNKEL (reference sequence). The CDR3 here is CASSRDGTNAQYF. The CDR3 nucleotides read TGTGCCAGCAGCCGGGACGGGACTAACGCGCAGTATTTT.

This clone has only one observation. The gene calls are TRBV5-1 and TRBJ2-5; 9 positions match TRBD1. Germline V gives CDR1 SGHRS, CDR2 YFSETQ. V was clipped by 3 bases and J by 5 bases; unmatched bases: 5. CDR3 length equals 14 residues. CDR3 nucleotide sequence: TGCGCCAGCAGCTCGACAGGGGGAGGGGAGACCCAGTACTTC. Translation gives CASSSTGGGETQYF.

J is TRBJ2-1 and V is TRBV2; the match to TRBD1 covers 9 bases. J was trimmed by 8 bases and V by 6 bases; bases with no gene match: 20. From germline, CDR1 is SNHLY and CDR2 FYNNEI. The CDR3 is 18 residues long. Written as DNA, the CDR3 is TGTGCCAGCAGGCCCACCGAAACAGGGGGCAGAGCTATGTATGAGCAGTTCTTC. Amino acid sequence: CASRPTETGGRAMYEQFF.

The genes are TRBV15 and TRBJ2-7; the D is unclear. From germline, CDR1 is LNHNV and CDR2 YYDKDF (reference sequence). The V end lost 4 bases, the J end lost 7 bases, and 8 bases lay between the germline ends. This CDR3 comprises 11 residues. The CDR3: CATSIFREQYV. The CDR3 region has the DNA TGTGCCACCAGCATTTTTAGAGAGCAGTACGTC.

The V call is TRBV7-8, the J call TRBJ1-1; no clear D. Trimming pared 0 bases from V and 0 bases from J, leaving 14 bases between. From germline, CDR1 is SGHVS and CDR2 FQNEAQ. This CDR3 comprises 17 residues. The CDR3 nucleotides read TGTGCCAGCAGCTTAGCATTGGGGAGCCTCATGAACACTGAAGCTTTCTTT. This encodes CASSLALGSLMNTEAFF. Based on the CDR3 plus reference TRBV7-8 and TRBJ1-1, the full variable domain is GAGVSQSPRYKVAKRGQDVALRCDPISGHVSLFWYQQALGQGPEFLTYFQNEAQLDKSGLPSDRFFAERPEGSVSTLKIQRTQQEDSAVYLCASSLALGSLMNTEAFFGQGTRLTVV.

This clone was seen only a few times. This rearrangement joins TRBV2 to TRBJ1-1; D is uncertain. There are 15 residues in the CDR3. Deletions cut 2 bases from V and 4 bases from J, with 14 bases between. Looked up from germline, CDR1 is SNHLY and CDR2 is FYNNEI. The CDR3 DNA sequence: TGTGCCAGCAGTGAAACCAGAGTGCGGGGCACTGAAGCTTTCTTT. Its protein product is CASSETRVRGTEAFF.

The chain uses TRBV28 and TRBJ1-4; TRBD1 might be the D (5 bases). The CDR3 has 15 amino acids. Trimming stripped 7 bases from V and 11 bases from J, with 23 bases between. Germline-derived CDR1 and CDR2 are MDHEN and SYDVKM. As DNA, the CDR3 is TGTGCCAGCATGGCGAATCGACAGAGTACCATTAAACTGTTTTTT. This encodes CASMANRQSTIKLFF.

The CDR3 spells CASSEGAYGYTF. The CDR3 DNA reads as TGTGCCAGCAGTGAAGGGGCCTATGGCTACACCTTC. This chain connects TRBV6-1 to TRBJ1-2; D is ambiguous. CDR1 is MNHNS and CDR2 is SASEGT in the germline V gene. V lost 1 base to trimming and J lost 4 bases, with 4 bases between them. There are 12 residues in the CDR3.

CDR3 amino acids: CASSPTRGFQETQYF. In DNA, the CDR3 is TGTGCCAGCAGCCCAACTCGGGGGTTTCAAGAGACCCAGTACTTC. V usage is TRBV5-4 and J usage is TRBJ2-5; weak D call: TRBD2 (6 bases). V lost 4 bases and J lost 2, with 15 bases in between. CDR1 and CDR2 (germline): SGHNT, YYREEE (reference sequence). The CDR3 covers 15 residues.

The V and J genes are TRBV7-2 and TRBJ1-2; 8 nucleotides match TRBD1. The germline CDR1 and CDR2 sequences are SGHTA and FQGNSA. V dropped 2 bases and J dropped 4; count of bases not matched to a gene: 3. This CDR3 spans 14 amino acids. The CDR3 loop reads CASSLQDRAYGYTF. CDR3 nucleotides: TGTGCCAGCAGCTTACAGGACAGGGCCTATGGCTACACCTTC.

This clone came up once. The chain's CDR3 is CASSQDGPAGGPETGELFF. The CDR3 nucleotides are TGCGCCAGCAGCCAAGACGGCCCAGCGGGGGGGCCAGAAACCGGGGAGCTGTTTTTT. The rearrangement uses TRBV4-3 and TRBJ2-2; 10 bases line up with TRBD2. V shed 0 bases and J 5 bases; nucleotides not matched to a gene: 12. Germline loops: CDR1 LGHNA, CDR2 YSLEER. This CDR3 has 19 amino acids.

The chain carries TRBV5-4 and TRBJ1-6; TRBD1 matches at 10 bases. CDR3 length equals 14 residues. V dropped 3 bases and J dropped 13; count of bases not matched to a gene: 7. Germline loops: CDR1 SGHNT, CDR2 YYREEE (reference sequence). The CDR3 region has the DNA TGTGCCAGCAGCTCGGGACAGGGGCCCGTTCCCCTCCACTTT. This gives the protein CASSSGQGPVPLHF.

The chain couples TRBV24-1 to TRBJ2-5; no clear D. This CDR3 contains 13 residues. Trimming pared 5 bases from V and 5 bases from J, leaving 11 bases between. Germline lookup yields CDR1 KGHDR and CDR2 SFDVKD. CDR3 coding DNA: TGTGCCACCAGTGGTCCAATTGGCGAGACCCAGTACTTC. Translating gives CATSGPIGETQYF.

The chain has TRBV28 and TRBJ1-1; 9 nucleotides agree with TRBD1. The CDR3 loop spans 15 amino acids. Germline trimming cut 3 bases from V and 7 bases from J; bases unmatched to any gene: 9. CDR1 and CDR2 (germline): MDHEN, SYDVKM. The CDR3 is CASSFGSWTGVEAFF. The CDR3 coding sequence is TGTGCCAGCAGTTTTGGTTCTTGGACAGGGGTTGAAGCTTTCTTT.

The chain couples TRBV9 to TRBJ2-7; possible D gene TRBD1, 5 bases. There are 14 residues in the CDR3. The germline V and J ends were trimmed by 0 bases and 4 bases, with 11 bases remaining between them. Germline assignment: CDR1 SGDLS and CDR2 YYNGEE. The CDR3 DNA reads TGTGCCAGCAGCGTAGGTCCAGGGCGGTACGAGCAGTACTTC. Translation: CASSVGPGRYEQYF.

This rearrangement joins TRBV15 to TRBJ2-7; 8 bases are a match to TRBD1. Trimming cost V 0 bases and J 3 bases; bases outside gene matches: 4. The CDR3 is 15 residues long. Germline assignment: CDR1 LNHNV and CDR2 YYDKDF (reference sequence). Here the CDR3 reads CATSRDGTGVYEQYV. DNA of the CDR3: TGTGCCACCAGCAGAGATGGGACAGGTGTCTACGAGCAGTACGTC.

J is TRBJ1-1 and V is TRBV5-1; D is possibly TRBD1 (5 bases). This CDR3 region has 15 residues. Germline loops: CDR1 SGHRS, CDR2 YFSETQ. Trimming cost V 5 bases and J 4 bases, with 18 bases left between them. The DNA of the CDR3 is TGCGCCAGCAGGGGGCCAGAGAATGATGTCACTGAAGCTTTCTTT. It encodes CASRGPENDVTEAFF.

The rearrangement uses TRBV28 and TRBJ1-1; perhaps TRBD1 as D (5 bases). In germline, CDR1 is MDHEN, CDR2 SYDVKM. The CDR3 length is 12 residues. V was trimmed by 7 bases and J by 4 bases, leaving 10 bases between them. DNA of the CDR3: TGTGCCAGCAATTGGGGGGGCACTGAAGCTTTCTTT. Translating it yields CASNWGGTEAFF.

This sequence joins TRBV27 and TRBJ1-6; 7 nucleotides agree with TRBD1. The ends lost 0 bases at V and 14 bases at J; junction bases unmatched: 13. The CDR3 extends over 16 amino acids. CDR1 and CDR2 (germline): MNHEY, SMNVEV (reference sequence). Here the CDR3 reads CASSLSFRGQTSALHF. In DNA, the CDR3 is TGTGCCAGCAGTTTATCATTCCGGGGACAGACCTCAGCCCTCCACTTT.

The chain carries TRBV2 and TRBJ2-3; D gene uncertain. Germline lookup yields CDR1 SNHLY and CDR2 FYNNEI. The CDR3 consists of 15 residues. Trimming left V 1 base short and J 0 bases short, with 8 bases between. The DNA of the CDR3 is TGTGCCAGCAGTGAAGACACCCCTAGCACAGATACGCAGTATTTT. It codes for CASSEDTPSTDTQYF. Variable domain in full (rest from reference TRBV2 and TRBJ2-3): EPEVTQTPSHQVTQMGQEVILRCVPISNHLYFYWYRQILGQKVEFLVSFYNNEISEKSEIFDDQFSVERPDGSNFTLKIRSTKLEDSAMYFCASSEDTPSTDTQYFGPGTRLTVL.